The source of this T cell receptor beta chain is a study of beta chain features in type 1 diabetes. Broader study findings: For Type 1 diabetes patients, all four CD4+ subsets carried TCRB CDR3s that were moderately but significantly shorter. Type 1 diabetes patients had fewer VDJ junction insertions and more deletions.

The single heparinised draw taken from each donor contained about 110 mL of blood on average. By way of CD45RO/CCR7/CD25/CD127/CD95/CD27, the CD4+ regulatory, stem cell-like memory, central memory and naive cells were sorted. Populations isolated by sorting all had purity greater than 95%. Isolated RNA was reverse transcribed in full, so expressed TCRB transcripts were sequenced. Using immunoSEQ multiplex PCR, the repertoire was profiled, and TCRdb retains in-frame clones only, with some absent. The table has some 350,000 clones, 9.6% seen once; the top ten hold 0.45% to 0.65%. This clone was seen a few times. What it binds is unknown. The CDR3 covers 12 residues. The V and J ends lost 5 bases and 7 bases respectively, with 12 bases between them. CDR1 is MRHNA and CDR2 is SNTAGT in the germline V gene.

The sequence came from a young man with type 1 diabetes. Sequencing was done on a sample of central memory CD4+ T cells from blood. The chain combines TRBV6-4 with TRBJ2-7, with D perhaps TRBD1 or TRBD2 (5 bases each). The CDR3 spells CASSSGTGEQYF. CDR3 sequence (DNA): TGTGCCAGCAGTTCCGGGACGGGAGAGCAGTACTTC.